The 9 T cell receptor beta chains given below trace back to one sample, sequenced in a study of T cell responses to AZD1222 COVID-19 vaccine (dated by TCRdb to about 2021). The library was generated by the immunoSEQ multiplex PCR assay. TCRdb retrieved this table from immuneACCESS and kept in-frame rearrangements only. Not all clones are present; in checked studies, unresolved V genes account for under half, and no reason is known for the remainder. Here the sample has 85,000 to 90,000 clones; roughly nine tenths occur a single time. The ten largest clonotypes hold roughly 5.1% of the sample. This specimen's time point label, interpreted: about 28 days (+/-7) after the second vaccine dose. The specimen comprised peripheral blood, sampled 28 days after the second AZD1222 dose. The receptor set was obtained from an adult who received the AZD1222 COVID-19 vaccine.

The V and J genes are TRBV5-1 and TRBJ1-4; D uncertain. The CDR3 is 15 residues long. Trimming stripped 4 bases from V and 0 bases from J, with 10 bases between. The germline V gene encodes CDR1 SGHRS and CDR2 YFSETQ. CDR3 protein: CASSLMSATNEKLFF. CDR3 DNA: TGCGCCAGCAGCCTAATGTCCGCAACTAATGAAAAACTGTTTTTT. The complete variable domain, with remaining parts taken from reference TRBV5-1 and TRBJ1-4, reads KAGVTQTPRYLIKTRGQQVTLSCSPISGHRSVSWYQQTPGQGLQFLFEYFSETQRNKGNFPGRFSGRQFSNSRSEMNVSTLELGDSALYLCASSLMSATNEKLFFGSGTQLSVL.

This rearrangement joins TRBV6-5 to TRBJ1-4, with D possibly matching TRBD1 (6 bases). Trimming removed 6 bases from V and 11 bases from J, with 22 bases in between. CDR1 and CDR2 from the germline V gene are MNHEY and SVGAGI. The CDR3 is made up of 15 amino acids. The CDR3 spells CASRVDSSHFGKLFF. CDR3 nucleotides: TGTGCCAGCAGGGTGGACAGTTCTCATTTTGGGAAACTGTTTTTT.

This chain uses TRBV6-5 with TRBJ1-2, with 7 nucleotides matching TRBD1. The CDR3 spans 13 residues. The V gene end was trimmed by 4 bases and the J gene end by 3 bases; junction bases not matched to a gene: 2. Germline CDR1 is MNHEY and CDR2 is SVGAGI. The CDR3 sequence is CASSLDRDYGYTF. The CDR3, as DNA: TGTGCCAGCAGTTTAGACAGGGACTATGGCTACACCTTC.

The gene calls are TRBV6-5 and TRBJ1-1, with D possibly matching TRBD1 (6 bases). V gave up 4 bases and J gave up 5 bases, with 20 bases separating them. Germline CDR1 and CDR2: MNHEY and SVGAGI. The CDR3 totals 16 residues. This CDR3 is CASSSGGARSVTEAFF. The CDR3 bases are TGTGCCAGCAGTTCCGGGGGGGCGCGAAGTGTTACTGAAGCTTTCTTT.

V usage is TRBV3-1 (or the pseudogene TRBV3-2) and J usage is TRBJ1-2, with 8 bases that match TRBD1. The ends lost 2 bases at V and 4 bases at J; junction bases unmatched: 9. The V gene's germline CDR1 is LGHDT and CDR2 YNNKEL (reference sequence). CDR3 length: 16 residues. The CDR3 region is CASSQRAGGNGYGYTF. The CDR3 region has the DNA TGTGCCAGCAGCCAACGAGCAGGGGGCAATGGCTATGGCTACACCTTC.

The chain couples TRBV7-7 to TRBJ2-3; the match to TRBD1 covers 8 bases. The trim removed 5 bases at V and 4 bases at J, leaving 2 bases unmatched. This CDR3 is built from 13 residues. Germline CDR1 SSHAT, CDR2 FNYEAQ (reference sequence). CDR3 coding DNA: TGTGCCAGCAGCCAGGGGGCTGCAGATACGCAGTATTTT. Amino acid sequence: CASSQGAADTQYF.

The gene calls are TRBV5-4 and TRBJ1-1; 7 bases agree with TRBD1. V shed 3 bases, J shed 2 bases, and the junction held 1 base outside the gene matches. CDR3 size: 13 residues. Germline-derived CDR1 and CDR2 are SGHNT and YYREEE (reference sequence). CDR3 sequence reads: CASSWDRNTEAFF. CDR3 nucleotide sequence: TGTGCCAGCAGCTGGGACAGAAACACTGAAGCTTTCTTT.

The chain is built from TRBV7-3 and TRBJ2-3, with 9 positions matching TRBD2. Per germline, CDR1 SGHTA and CDR2 FQGTGA. V was pared by 5 bases and J by 1 base, with 4 bases of the junction left unmatched. The CDR3 sequence is 15 residues long. The CDR3 bases are TGTGCCAGCAGCCTTGCTAGCGGGGGCACAGATACGCAGTATTTT. This gives the protein CASSLASGGTDTQYF. Supplemented by reference TRBV7-3 and TRBJ2-3, the full variable domain reads GAGVSQTPSNKVTEKGKYVELRCDPISGHTALYWYRQSLGQGPEFLIYFQGTGAADDSGLPNDRFFAVRPEGSVSTLKIQRTERGDSAVYLCASSLASGGTDTQYFGPGTRLTVL.

The chain employs TRBV5-4 and TRBJ2-3; D remains unclear. CDR3 length: 14 residues. V gave up 4 bases and J gave up 4 bases, with 13 bases separating them. Looked up from germline, CDR1 is SGHNT and CDR2 is YYREEE (reference sequence). The CDR3 here is CASSPTSRADTQYF. CDR3 DNA sequence: TGTGCCAGCAGCCCGACCTCTCGCGCAGATACGCAGTATTTT.